The 31 T cell receptor beta chains below all came from one sample that was sequenced in a study of blood T cell repertoires in COVID-19. Data came from immunoSEQ multiplex PCR; TCRdb stores just in-frame clones and leaves some out. This sample yields fewer than 80,000 clones, of which 70% to 90% are seen a single time; approximately 19% belongs to the top ten. Sequencing was carried out using peripheral blood. The receptor source for this set is a human donor in a cohort sampled during active COVID-19.

The rearrangement uses TRBV5-1 and TRBJ2-7; D call uncertain. Germline CDR1 and CDR2: SGHRS and YFSETQ. The CDR3 is 13 residues long. V gave up 0 bases and J gave up 0 bases, with 4 bases separating them. The CDR3 reads CASSLDNSYEQYF. DNA of the CDR3: TGCGCCAGCAGCTTGGACAACTCCTACGAGCAGTACTTC.

The gene calls are TRBV9 and TRBJ2-3, with 10 bases that match TRBD2. After removal of 0 bases from V and 2 bases from J, the junction contained 3 bases not matched to a gene. The germline gives CDR1 SGDLS, CDR2 YYNGEE. This CDR3 is built from 16 residues. For the CDR3, the DNA is TGTGCCAGCAGCGTAGGGCTAGCGGGGGCCACAGATACGCAGTATTTT. It yields the protein CASSVGLAGATDTQYF.

V is TRBV2 and J is TRBJ1-2; the match to TRBD1 covers 7 bases. Trimming removed 4 bases from V and 6 bases from J; junction bases left unmatched: 8. CDR1 is SNHLY, CDR2 FYNNEI, per germline. This CDR3 region has 14 residues. The CDR3 here is CASSGETGPNGYTF. The CDR3 DNA follows: TGTGCCAGCAGTGGGGAGACAGGGCCCAATGGCTACACCTTC.

CDR3 in DNA: TGTGCCAGCAGACTCCGCCGCACAGATACGCAGTATTTT. This gives the protein CASRLRRTDTQYF. The chain recombines TRBV12-3 or TRBV12-4 with TRBJ2-3; unclear D gene. CDR3 length equals 13 residues. The V end was cut by 6 bases, the J end by 1 base, with 8 bases between.

J is TRBJ2-1 and V is TRBV6-1; 8 bases agree with TRBD2. After removal of 2 bases from V and 1 base from J, the junction contained 4 bases not matched to a gene. CDR1 MNHNS and CDR2 SASEGT come from the germline V gene. The length of the CDR3 is 16 residues. CDR3: CASSESGSGSYNEQFF. The CDR3 coding sequence is TGTGCCAGCAGTGAAAGCGGGAGCGGATCCTACAATGAGCAGTTCTTC.

The rearrangement uses TRBV4-3 and TRBJ2-1; 8 bases map to TRBD2. The CDR3 has 17 amino acids. The trim removed 0 bases at V and 0 bases at J, leaving 4 bases unmatched. CDR1 LGHNA and CDR2 YSLEER come from the germline V gene. DNA of the CDR3: TGCGCCAGCAGCCAAGATGGGCGGGGGGCCTCCTACAATGAGCAGTTCTTC. Its translation: CASSQDGRGASYNEQFF.

The count of this clone is one. This chain connects TRBV11-2 to TRBJ2-1; the match to TRBD2 covers 11 bases. The J segment lost 10 bases and the V segment lost 4 bases, leaving 9 bases of the junction unmatched. The germline gives CDR1 SGHAT, CDR2 FQNNGV. The CDR3 loop spans 15 amino acids. As DNA, the CDR3 is TGTGCCAGCAGCTCCCCGACTAGCGGGAACGACGAGCAGTTCTTC. The encoded protein is CASSSPTSGNDEQFF.

The chain uses TRBV18 and TRBJ1-1, with D maybe TRBD1 (5 bases). The CDR3 is made up of 17 amino acids. Germline CDR1 and CDR2: KGHSH and LQKENI. V was trimmed by 1 base and J by 1 base, leaving 16 bases between them. In DNA, the CDR3 is TGTGCCAGCTCACCACGACGGGGGGAGGGTTCGAACACTGAAGCTTTCTTT. It codes for CASSPRRGEGSNTEAFF.

The CDR3 sequence is CASSQEIAGTDEKLFF. CDR3 nucleotide sequence: TGCGCCAGCAGCCAAGAGATCGCGGGGACGGATGAAAAACTGTTTTTT. The V gene is TRBV4-3, the J gene TRBJ1-4, with TRBD1 as a possible D gene (5 bases). CDR1 LGHNA and CDR2 YSLEER come from the germline V gene. The CDR3 covers 16 residues. Trimming stripped 0 bases from V and 6 bases from J, with 14 bases between.

This chain joins TRBV6-4 and TRBJ2-1; TRBD2 matches 11 bases. The CDR3 consists of 15 residues. With 3 bases clipped from V and 7 bases from J, the junction kept 5 bases outside the gene matches. The germline gives CDR1 MRHNA, CDR2 SNTAGT. This chain's CDR3 is CASSDSGRAFNEQFF. The CDR3 coding sequence is TGTGCCAGCAGTGATAGCGGGAGGGCCTTTAATGAGCAGTTCTTC.

Here the CDR3 reads CASSLVGLAGLTDTQYF. The CDR3 coding sequence is TGTGCCAGCAGCTTAGTGGGACTAGCGGGGCTCACAGATACGCAGTATTTT. The V and J genes are TRBV7-9 and TRBJ2-3, with TRBD2 identical over 13 bases. The CDR3 sequence is 17 residues long. Trimming at V came to 1 base and at J to 2 bases, leaving 3 bases not matched to a gene. Germline loops: CDR1 SEHNR, CDR2 FQNEAQ (reference sequence).

The V call is TRBV5-1, the J call TRBJ2-5; 11 bases align to TRBD2. The CDR3 has 17 amino acids. Germline V gene sequence: CDR1 SGHRS, CDR2 YFSETQ. J lost 5 bases, V lost 6 bases, and 15 bases had no gene match. CDR3 sequence: CASTPEGSGGAWETQYF. In DNA form, the CDR3 reads TGCGCCAGCACCCCGGAGGGTAGCGGGGGGGCCTGGGAGACCCAGTACTTC.

This clone has a single count. This chain joins TRBV5-1 and TRBJ1-2, with 8 bases identical to TRBD1. Trimming cost V 4 bases and J 0 bases; bases outside gene matches: 5. Per germline, CDR1 SGHRS and CDR2 YFSETQ. This CDR3 spans 15 amino acids. The CDR3 bases are TGCGCCAGCAGCCCTCCGGGACAGGCTAACTATGGCTACACCTTC. Translating gives CASSPPGQANYGYTF.

The V and J genes are TRBV28 and TRBJ2-7, with TRBD2 matching 7 bases. There are 10 residues in the CDR3. CDR1 is MDHEN and CDR2 is SYDVKM in the germline V gene. Trimming cost V 10 bases and J 6 bases; bases outside gene matches: 3. The CDR3 DNA is TGTGCCACGGGGGGTGGCGAGCAGTACTTC. Residues: CATGGGEQYF.

The chain links TRBV27 to TRBJ2-1; 9 nucleotides align to TRBD2. Germline V gene data show CDR1 as MNHEY and CDR2 as SMNVEV (reference sequence). This CDR3 has 15 amino acids. J was trimmed by 4 bases and V by 3 bases; bases with no gene match: 4. CDR3 sequence (DNA): TGTGCCAGCAGTTTTAGCGGGGGTAAATACAATGAGCAGTTCTTC. Protein sequence: CASSFSGGKYNEQFF.

This clone occurred once. The J gene is TRBJ2-7, the V gene TRBV11-3; 7 nucleotides match TRBD2. This CDR3 has 17 amino acids. The V segment lost 4 bases and the J segment 5 bases; nucleotides outside the gene matches: 17. Germline loops: CDR1 SGHNT, CDR2 YENEEA. CDR3 sequence: CASSSRGSGSEGDEQYF. DNA of the CDR3: TGTGCCAGCAGCTCCCGCGGGAGCGGGTCGGAAGGTGACGAGCAGTACTTC.

This CDR3 reads CASRLTGSSSGYTF. The CDR3 nucleotides read TGTGCCAGCAGGCTGACAGGTTCCTCTAGTGGCTACACCTTC. V usage is TRBV28 and J usage is TRBJ1-2, with D maybe TRBD1 (6 bases). The CDR3 loop spans 14 amino acids. The V gene's germline CDR1 is MDHEN and CDR2 SYDVKM. V lost 6 bases and J 7 bases, leaving 18 bases between the germline ends.

This chain links TRBV10-1 with TRBJ2-3; D might be TRBD2 (6 bases). This CDR3 region has 15 residues. Germline V gives CDR1 WNHNN, CDR2 SYGVQD (reference sequence). V lost 4 bases and J lost 3, with 14 bases in between. CDR3 coding DNA: TGCGCCAGCAGTGCCTCCGGGACTCCTACAGATACGCAGTATTTT. It yields the protein CASSASGTPTDTQYF.

V is TRBV6-5 and J is TRBJ2-1, with D possibly TRBD2 on 5 matching bases. Trimming stripped 5 bases from V and 7 bases from J, with 15 bases between. This CDR3 contains 14 residues. Looked up from germline, CDR1 is MNHEY and CDR2 is SVGAGI. The DNA for the CDR3 is TGTGCCAGCAGTACCGGGGATATTAGGAATGAGCAGTTCTTC. Encoded protein: CASSTGDIRNEQFF.

The rearrangement joins TRBV12-3 or TRBV12-4 to TRBJ2-3, with D uncertain. Trimming stripped 2 bases from V and 4 bases from J, with 4 bases between. The CDR3 is 12 residues long. CDR3: CASSLLADTQYF. CDR3 nucleotides: TGTGCCAGCAGTTTACTAGCAGATACGCAGTATTTT.

The gene calls are TRBV9 and TRBJ2-5; TRBD1 matches at 7 bases. This CDR3 has 15 residues. The germline gives CDR1 SGDLS, CDR2 YYNGEE. J lost 5 bases, V lost 4 bases, and 11 bases had no gene match. For the CDR3, the DNA is TGTGCCAGCAGCTCAGGGCCAGGGGGTCGGGAGACCCAGTACTTC. Translating gives CASSSGPGGRETQYF.

CDR3 sequence reads: CAIGGTDPPYGYTF. Here the CDR3 DNA reads TGTGCCATCGGTGGGACAGATCCCCCCTATGGCTACACCTTC. V and J are TRBV10-3 and TRBJ1-2; 7 bases align to TRBD1. The length of the CDR3 is 14 residues. V was clipped by 8 bases and J by 4 bases; unmatched bases: 10. Germline values: CDR1 ENHRY, CDR2 SYGVKD.

The chain has TRBV6-6 and TRBJ1-2; no definite D call. The germline gives CDR1 MNHNY, CDR2 SVGAGI (reference sequence). The CDR3 has 15 residues. V was shortened by 0 bases and J by 2 bases, with 10 bases between the two germline ends. The CDR3 sequence is CASSYSVRPNYGYTF. The CDR3 bases are TGTGCCAGCAGTTACTCGGTCAGGCCCAACTATGGCTACACCTTC.

This clone was recorded only once. The V and J genes are TRBV28 and TRBJ2-3; D not resolved. V lost 7 bases and J 0 bases, leaving 17 bases between the germline ends. CDR1 is MDHEN, CDR2 SYDVKM, per germline. This CDR3 contains 16 residues. CDR3 loop: CASTDQVGVSTDTQYF. The CDR3 DNA reads TGTGCCAGCACCGACCAGGTCGGCGTAAGCACAGATACGCAGTATTTT. Using reference TRBV28 and TRBJ2-3 for the parts outside the CDR3, the full variable domain is DVKVTQSSRYLVKRTGEKVFLECVQDMDHENMFWYRQDPGLGLRLIYFSYDVKMKEKGDIPEGYSVSREKKERFSLILESASTNQTSMYLCASTDQVGVSTDTQYFGPGTRLTVL.

V is TRBV5-1 and J is TRBJ2-1; TRBD2 agrees at 9 bases. V shed 5 bases, J shed 0 bases, and the junction held 3 bases outside the gene matches. The germline CDR1 and CDR2 sequences are SGHRS and YFSETQ. CDR3 length equals 15 residues. The CDR3 reads CASSYSGSSYNEQFF. CDR3 coding DNA: TGCGCCAGCAGTTATAGCGGGAGCTCCTACAATGAGCAGTTCTTC.

The rearrangement uses TRBV5-1 and TRBJ2-6; 11 bases align to TRBD1. From germline, CDR1 is SGHRS and CDR2 YFSETQ. After removal of 0 bases from V and 2 bases from J, the junction contained 7 bases not matched to a gene. The CDR3 has 19 residues. The CDR3 sequence: CASSLVARTGGTGANVLTF. CDR3 DNA: TGCGCCAGCAGCTTGGTAGCAAGGACAGGGGGCACTGGGGCCAACGTCCTGACTTTC.

The chain is built from TRBV2 and TRBJ2-1, with 9 bases that match TRBD2. CDR3 length equals 15 residues. Germline V gene lookup returns CDR1 SNHLY and CDR2 FYNNEI. The junction had 7 bases not matched to a gene; V was cut back by 6 bases and J by 4 bases. This CDR3 is CASRALAGQYNEQFF. CDR3 bases: TGTGCCAGCAGAGCCCTAGCGGGACAATACAATGAGCAGTTCTTC. Full variable domain (rest looked up from reference TRBV2 and TRBJ2-1): EPEVTQTPSHQVTQMGQEVILRCVPISNHLYFYWYRQILGQKVEFLVSFYNNEISEKSEIFDDQFSVERPDGSNFTLKIRSTKLEDSAMYFCASRALAGQYNEQFFGPGTRLTVL.

The chain uses TRBV5-1 and TRBJ2-1; 9 bases agree with TRBD1. The V segment lost 1 base and the J segment 5 bases; nucleotides outside the gene matches: 13. Germline CDR1 reads SGHRS; CDR2 reads YFSETQ. The CDR3 runs to 18 residues. The CDR3 bases are TGCGCCAGCAGCTTGTGGGGAGCCTCCGGGACAGGGAACAATGAGCAGTTCTTC. The encoded protein is CASSLWGASGTGNNEQFF.

The table lists this clone with a count of one. The V call is TRBV29-1, the J call TRBJ1-2, with 7 bases that match TRBD1. The CDR3 runs 13 residues. Trimming cost V 0 bases and J 8 bases; bases outside gene matches: 6. CDR1 and CDR2 (germline): SQVTM, ANQGSEA. The CDR3 sequence: CSVEDRQGGGYTF. The DNA for the CDR3 is TGCAGCGTTGAAGATCGACAGGGTGGCGGCTACACCTTC.

V is TRBV28 and J is TRBJ1-2, with D unresolved. V was shortened by 3 bases and J by 1 base, with 6 bases between the two germline ends. CDR3 length: 13 residues. The V gene's germline CDR1 is MDHEN and CDR2 SYDVKM. CDR3 protein: CASSFRGNYGYTF. CDR3 bases: TGTGCCAGCAGTTTCCGGGGTAACTATGGCTACACCTTC.

The chain is built from TRBV18 and TRBJ2-6; D call uncertain. CDR1 is KGHSH, CDR2 LQKENI, per germline. The CDR3 extends over 13 amino acids. Between the trimmed V and J ends, which lost 8 bases and 0 bases, there was a span of 5 bases. CDR3 sequence: CASGDSGANVLTF. The CDR3 DNA reads TGTGCCAGCGGAGACTCTGGGGCCAACGTCCTGACTTTC.